The 21 T cell receptor beta chains listed next were all sequenced from one sample in a study of blood T cells in healthy people across ages (dated by TCRdb to 2013 to 2016). The library was obtained by 5' RACE. TCRdb lists the instrument as Illumina HiSeq 2500. A second PCR of roughly 7 to 12 cycles was run with a J-beta primer mix and a sample-barcoded 5' primer. TCRdb ran its own pipeline on the public reads, namely fastp trimming at Q25 and MiXCR clone calling, and kept in-frame beta chains. When rows share a CDR3 protein, they turn into one entry using the most common DNA and genes. Recorded for this sample are about a million distinct CDR3 sequences; approximately 49% of them occurred a single time. The top ten hold over 10% of the sample. The sample consisted of blood. Receptors were obtained from a man aged 30-40 years in good health.

The V gene is TRBV7-2, the J gene TRBJ1-4; no reliable D call. The CDR3 sequence is 14 residues long. V lost 2 bases and J lost 6, with 10 bases in between. Per germline, CDR1 SGHTA and CDR2 FQGNSA. CDR3 DNA: TGTGCCAGCAGCTTAATTTCCGACTATGAAAAACTGTTTTTT. It translates to CASSLISDYEKLFF.

The V gene is TRBV7-2, the J gene TRBJ1-3; D gene unclear. CDR1 and CDR2 (germline): SGHTA, FQGNSA. The V end was cut by 5 bases, the J end by 6 bases, with 8 bases between. CDR3 length equals 12 residues. CDR3 sequence: CASSPPSNTIYF. In DNA form, the CDR3 reads TGTGCCAGCAGCCCCCCCTCAAACACCATATATTTT.

V gene TRBV6-1 combines with J gene TRBJ2-2; no clear D gene. CDR1 is MNHNS, CDR2 SASEGT, per germline. CDR3 length: 16 residues. V lost 3 bases and J 1 base, leaving 12 bases between the germline ends. CDR3 nucleotides: TGTGCCAGCAGTGATTCACCGGACCTGAACACCGGGGAGCTGTTTTTT. Translation: CASSDSPDLNTGELFF.

The chain joins TRBV4-3 to TRBJ2-1; 10 bases map to TRBD2. Germline CDR1 is LGHNA and CDR2 is YSLEER. The CDR3 is made up of 17 amino acids. The trim removed 0 bases at V and 5 bases at J, leaving 7 bases unmatched. CDR3 sequence: CASSQDPSGGANNEQFF. The CDR3 DNA is TGCGCCAGCAGCCAAGATCCCAGCGGGGGGGCCAACAATGAGCAGTTCTTC.

The table lists this clonotype with many counts. This chain links TRBV7-2 with TRBJ2-1; 7 nucleotides agree with TRBD1. CDR1 SGHTA and CDR2 FQGNSA come from the germline V gene. CDR3 size: 13 residues. The junction had 3 bases not matched to a gene; V was cut back by 4 bases and J by 6 bases. The CDR3 DNA is TGTGCCAGCAGCTCGGGACAGCGCAATGAGCAGTTCTTC. Amino acid sequence: CASSSGQRNEQFF.

V gene TRBV12-5 combines with J gene TRBJ1-2; no reliable D call. The CDR3 is 13 amino acids. Trimming pared 0 bases from V and 6 bases from J, leaving 8 bases between. Germline loops: CDR1 LGHNT, CDR2 FRNRAP. CDR3 sequence: CASGLVVGDGYTF. The DNA for the CDR3 is TGTGCTAGTGGTTTGGTCGTGGGTGATGGCTACACCTTC.

This clonotype was recorded a few times. The chain has TRBV2 and TRBJ1-2, with D possibly matching TRBD1 (6 bases). V dropped 5 bases and J dropped 3 bases, with 13 bases sitting between them. The CDR3 runs 14 residues. Germline CDR1 SNHLY, CDR2 FYNNEI. The DNA of the CDR3 is TGTGCCAGCAGTCCCCGACAGGCCTACTATGGCTACACCTTC. Amino acids: CASSPRQAYYGYTF.

This clonotype was seen a single time. V and J are TRBV2 and TRBJ1-1; D unclear. Germline CDR1 is SNHLY and CDR2 is FYNNEI. The CDR3 has 11 residues. The germline V and J ends were trimmed by 5 bases and 11 bases, with 12 bases remaining between them. In nucleotides, the CDR3 is TGTGCCAGCAGTTCAAGGGCTGTGGCTTTCTTT. It specifies CASSSRAVAFF.

As to this clonotype: The junction departs from germline at one end; a sequencing error may be responsible. This chain joins TRBV27 and TRBJ1-4; perhaps TRBD1 as D (5 bases). Germline CDR1 MNHEY, CDR2 SMNVEV (reference sequence). This CDR3 contains 12 residues. CDR3 residues: CVSRDGGEKLFF. The CDR3 DNA follows: TGTGTCAGCAGGGACGGAGGTGAAAAACTGTTTTTT.

This clonotype was found a few times. The rearrangement joins TRBV6-2 or TRBV6-3 to TRBJ2-1; D remains ambiguous. Per the germline V gene, CDR1 is MNHEY and CDR2 is SVGEGT. V shed 7 bases and J shed 0 bases, with 7 bases lying between them. This CDR3 comprises 13 residues. The CDR3 bases are TGTGCCAGCACCCGCAGCTCCTACAATGAGCAGTTCTTC. Translating gives CASTRSSYNEQFF.

The chain recombines TRBV19 with TRBJ2-1, with no clear D. The CDR3 runs to 13 residues. Trimming removed 7 bases at V and 10 bases at J, with 17 bases between. The V gene's germline CDR1 is LNHDA and CDR2 SQIVND (reference sequence). Here the CDR3 reads CASTTNWGEEQFF. In DNA, the CDR3 is TGTGCCAGTACCACAAACTGGGGTGAGGAGCAGTTCTTC.

The sample holds a few counts of this clonotype. The V gene is TRBV4-2, the J gene TRBJ1-6; perhaps TRBD1 as D (5 bases). Trimming left V 1 base short and J 5 bases short, with 6 bases between. Germline CDR1 and CDR2: LGHNA and YNFKEQ. The CDR3 is 14 residues long. CDR3 sequence (DNA): TGTGCCAGCAGCCAAGGGGGGGATAATTCACCCCTCCACTTT. Its translation is CASSQGGDNSPLHF.

The chain uses TRBV5-6 and TRBJ2-1; D possibly uses TRBD1 or TRBD2 (5 bases each). V lost 4 bases to trimming and J lost 3 bases, with 23 bases between them. Germline lookup yields CDR1 SGHDT and CDR2 YYEEEE. There are 18 residues in the CDR3. CDR3 loop: CASSRGPGRATNYNEQFF. Written as DNA, the CDR3 is TGTGCCAGCAGCCGGGGCCCGGGGAGAGCAACGAACTACAATGAGCAGTTCTTC.

This clonotype has only a few counts. The CDR3: CASSIRDSSYNEQFF. CDR3 sequence (DNA): TGTGCCAGCAGTATCCGGGACAGCTCCTACAATGAGCAGTTCTTC. This chain links TRBV7-2 with TRBJ2-1; 7 bases match TRBD1. The CDR3 extends over 15 amino acids. Germline CDR1 is SGHTA and CDR2 is FQGNSA. J lost 0 bases, V lost 6 bases, and 5 bases had no gene match.

This clonotype was seen a single time. The chain recombines TRBV14 with TRBJ2-3; no clear D gene. Germline CDR1 SGHDN, CDR2 FVKESK. Trimming took off 4 bases at V and 6 bases at J, with 11 bases between the two ends. The CDR3 contains 13 residues. In nucleotides, the CDR3 is TGTGCCAGCAGCCCTAATACCGGGGATACGCAGTATTTT. Protein sequence: CASSPNTGDTQYF.

The V and J genes are TRBV7-2 and TRBJ2-1; 9 bases match TRBD2. The germline V gene has CDR1 SGHTA and CDR2 FQGNSA. The CDR3 length is 15 residues. After removal of 5 bases from V and 6 bases from J, the junction contained 8 bases not matched to a gene. The CDR3 region is CASSLSGGGFNEQFF. The CDR3 DNA reads as TGTGCCAGCAGCCTTAGCGGGGGAGGGTTCAATGAGCAGTTCTTC.

The chain links TRBV20-1 to TRBJ1-2, with TRBD1 identical over 7 bases. From germline, CDR1 is DFQATT and CDR2 SNEGSKA (reference sequence). The CDR3 extends over 15 amino acids. With V trimmed by 0 bases and J by 4 bases, 8 bases remained unmatched. The CDR3 region is CSARDDQKGAYGYTF. In nucleotides, the CDR3 is TGCAGTGCTAGAGATGATCAAAAGGGGGCCTATGGCTACACCTTC.

This clonotype appeared a few times. The V gene is TRBV5-1, the J gene TRBJ2-5, with 8 bases aligning to TRBD1. V lost 4 bases, J lost 0 bases, and 8 bases stayed unmatched. The CDR3 is 16 residues long. In germline, CDR1 is SGHRS, CDR2 YFSETQ. CDR3 sequence reads: CASSPGQGLYQETQYF. In DNA, the CDR3 is TGCGCCAGCAGCCCAGGACAGGGACTGTACCAAGAGACCCAGTACTTC.

The chain employs TRBV4-3 and TRBJ2-1; TRBD1 matches at 8 bases. Germline values: CDR1 LGHNA, CDR2 YSLEER. The V and J ends lost 3 bases and 6 bases, in that order; junction bases with no gene match: 7. The CDR3 loop spans 15 amino acids. CDR3 in amino acids: CASSQGTGRSNEQFF. Written as DNA, the CDR3 is TGCGCCAGCAGCCAGGGGACAGGCCGGTCCAATGAGCAGTTCTTC.

A word on this clonotype: The germline gene is not matched at one end of the junction; a read error may be the cause. The chain joins TRBV4-1 to TRBJ1-2, with D possibly matching TRBD1 (5 bases). CDR3 length: 14 amino acids. Germline V gene lookup returns CDR1 MGHRA and CDR2 YSYEKL. The chain's CDR3 is CASSSGSSGYGYTF. CDR3 in DNA: TGCGCCAGCAGCTCAGGGTCCAGTGGGTATGGCTATACCTTC.

The chain employs TRBV6-5 and TRBJ2-7; TRBD2 might be the D (7 bases). V was shortened by 6 bases and J by 5 bases, with 17 bases between the two germline ends. Germline assignment: CDR1 MNHEY and CDR2 SVGAGI. This CDR3 has 14 residues. In DNA form, the CDR3 reads TGTGCCAGCAGACAGGGCGGGAGAGACGACGAGCAGTACTTC. It encodes CASRQGGRDDEQYF.